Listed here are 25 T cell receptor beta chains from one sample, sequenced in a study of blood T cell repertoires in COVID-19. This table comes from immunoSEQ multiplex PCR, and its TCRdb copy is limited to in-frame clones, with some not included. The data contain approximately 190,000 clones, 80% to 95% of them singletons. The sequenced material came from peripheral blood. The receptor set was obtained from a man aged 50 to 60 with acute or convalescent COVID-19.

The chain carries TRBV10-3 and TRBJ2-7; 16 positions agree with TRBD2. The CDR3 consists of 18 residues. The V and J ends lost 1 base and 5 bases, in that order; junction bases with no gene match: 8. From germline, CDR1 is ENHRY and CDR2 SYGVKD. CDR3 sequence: CAISEFTGTSGGGHEQYF. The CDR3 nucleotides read TGTGCCATCAGTGAGTTCACCGGGACTAGCGGGGGGGGCCACGAGCAGTACTTC.

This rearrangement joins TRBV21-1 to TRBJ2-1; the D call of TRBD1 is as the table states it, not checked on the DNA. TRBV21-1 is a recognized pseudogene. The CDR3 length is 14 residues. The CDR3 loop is CASSNFGTGGLEFF. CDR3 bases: TGTGCCAGCAGCAACTTCGGGACAGGGGGCTTGGAGTTCTTC.

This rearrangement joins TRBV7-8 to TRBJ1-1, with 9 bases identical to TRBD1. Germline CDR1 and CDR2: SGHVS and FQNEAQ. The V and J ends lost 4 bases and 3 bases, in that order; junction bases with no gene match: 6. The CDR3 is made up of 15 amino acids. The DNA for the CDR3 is TGTGCCAGCAGCTCCGGACAGGGGATGTACACTGAAGCTTTCTTT. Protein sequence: CASSSGQGMYTEAFF.

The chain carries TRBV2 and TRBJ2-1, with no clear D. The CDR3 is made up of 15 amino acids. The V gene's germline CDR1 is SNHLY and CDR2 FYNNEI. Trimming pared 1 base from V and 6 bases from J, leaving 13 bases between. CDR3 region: CASSEGLLGGNEQFF. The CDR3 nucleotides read TGTGCCAGCAGTGAAGGACTTCTCGGTGGCAATGAGCAGTTCTTC.

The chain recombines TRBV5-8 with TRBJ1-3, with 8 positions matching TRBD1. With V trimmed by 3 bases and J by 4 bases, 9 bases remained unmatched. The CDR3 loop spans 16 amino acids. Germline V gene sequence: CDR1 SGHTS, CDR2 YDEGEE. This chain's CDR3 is CASSSWTGSEGNTIYF. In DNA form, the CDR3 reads TGTGCCAGCAGCTCTTGGACAGGGTCAGAGGGAAACACCATATATTTT.

In DNA, the CDR3 is TGTGCCAGTAACCTTGAGTCAGGGGTGAGCAATCAGCCCCAGCATTTT. Translating gives CASNLESGVSNQPQHF. V usage is TRBV19 and J usage is TRBJ1-5, with D possibly TRBD1 on 6 matching bases. V was cut by 7 bases and J by 1 base, with 17 bases left in between. The CDR3 consists of 16 residues. Per the germline V gene, CDR1 is LNHDA and CDR2 is SQIVND (reference sequence). Using reference TRBV19 and TRBJ1-5 for the parts outside the CDR3, the full variable domain is DGGITQSPKYLFRKEGQNVTLSCEQNLNHDAMYWYRQDPGQGLRLIYYSQIVNDFQKGDIAEGYSVSREKKESFPLTVTSAQKNPTAFYLCASNLESGVSNQPQHFGDGTRLSIL.

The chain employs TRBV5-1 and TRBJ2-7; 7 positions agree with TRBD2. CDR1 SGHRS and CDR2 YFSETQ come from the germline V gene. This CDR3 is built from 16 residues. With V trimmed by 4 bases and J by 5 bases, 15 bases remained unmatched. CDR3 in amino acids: CASSPPLTREFDEQYF. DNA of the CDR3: TGCGCCAGCAGCCCCCCCCTTACGCGGGAGTTCGACGAGCAGTACTTC.

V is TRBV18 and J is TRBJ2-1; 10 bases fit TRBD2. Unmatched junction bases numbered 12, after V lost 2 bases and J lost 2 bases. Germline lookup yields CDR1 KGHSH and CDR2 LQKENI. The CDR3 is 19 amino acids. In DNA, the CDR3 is TGTGCCAGCTCACCAATCCAAGCGGGAGGGCCGTCCACCTACAATGAGCAGTTCTTC. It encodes CASSPIQAGGPSTYNEQFF.

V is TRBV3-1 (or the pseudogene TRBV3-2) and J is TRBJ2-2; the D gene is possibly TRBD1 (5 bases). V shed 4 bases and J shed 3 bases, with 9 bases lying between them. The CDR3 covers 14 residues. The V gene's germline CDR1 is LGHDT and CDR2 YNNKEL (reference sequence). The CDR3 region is CASSRATDTGELFF. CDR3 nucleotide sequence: TGTGCCAGCAGCCGGGCGACAGACACCGGGGAGCTGTTTTTT.

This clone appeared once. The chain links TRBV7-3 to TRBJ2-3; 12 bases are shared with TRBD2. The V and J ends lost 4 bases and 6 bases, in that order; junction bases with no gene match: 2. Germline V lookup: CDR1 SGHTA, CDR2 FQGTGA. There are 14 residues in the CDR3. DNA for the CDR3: TGTGCCAGCAGCTCCGGACTAGCGGGGGATACGCAGTATTTT. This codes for CASSSGLAGDTQYF.

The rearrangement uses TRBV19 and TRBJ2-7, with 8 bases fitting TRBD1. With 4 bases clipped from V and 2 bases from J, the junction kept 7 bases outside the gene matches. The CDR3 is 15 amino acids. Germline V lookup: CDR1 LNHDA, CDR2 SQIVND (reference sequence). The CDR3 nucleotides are TGTGCCAGTAGTACCGCCGACAGGGGACCCTACGAGCAGTACTTC. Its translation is CASSTADRGPYEQYF.

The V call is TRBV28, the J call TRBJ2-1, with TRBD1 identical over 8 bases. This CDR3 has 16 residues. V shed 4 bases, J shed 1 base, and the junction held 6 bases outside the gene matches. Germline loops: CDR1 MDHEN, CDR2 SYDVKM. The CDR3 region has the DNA TGTGCCAGCAGTTCCCCGGGACAGGAATCCTACAATGAGCAGTTCTTC. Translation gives CASSSPGQESYNEQFF.

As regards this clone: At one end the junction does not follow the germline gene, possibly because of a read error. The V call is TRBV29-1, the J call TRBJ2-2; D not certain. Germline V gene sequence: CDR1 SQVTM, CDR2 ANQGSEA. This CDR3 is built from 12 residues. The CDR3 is CSVGHNIGELFF. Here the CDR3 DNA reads TGCAGCGTTGGCCACAACATCGGGGAGCTGTTTTTT.

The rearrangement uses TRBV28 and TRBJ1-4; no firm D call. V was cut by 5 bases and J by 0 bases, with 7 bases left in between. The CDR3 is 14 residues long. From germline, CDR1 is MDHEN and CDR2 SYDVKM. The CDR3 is CASSLQATNEKLFF. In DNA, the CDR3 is TGTGCCAGCAGTCTCCAGGCAACTAATGAAAAACTGTTTTTT.

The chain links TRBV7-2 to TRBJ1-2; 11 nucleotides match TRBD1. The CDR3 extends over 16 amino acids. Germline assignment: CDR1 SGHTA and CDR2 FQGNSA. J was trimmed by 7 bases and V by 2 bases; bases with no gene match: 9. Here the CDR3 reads CASSLYLGQGGGGYTF. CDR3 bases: TGTGCCAGCAGCTTATACCTGGGACAGGGGGGAGGTGGCTACACCTTC. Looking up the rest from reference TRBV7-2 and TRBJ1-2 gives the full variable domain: GAGVSQSPSNKVTEKGKDVELRCDPISGHTALYWYRQSLGQGLEFLIYFQGNSAPDKSGLPSDRFSAERTGGSVSTLTIQRTQQEDSAVYLCASSLYLGQGGGGYTFGSGTRLTVV.

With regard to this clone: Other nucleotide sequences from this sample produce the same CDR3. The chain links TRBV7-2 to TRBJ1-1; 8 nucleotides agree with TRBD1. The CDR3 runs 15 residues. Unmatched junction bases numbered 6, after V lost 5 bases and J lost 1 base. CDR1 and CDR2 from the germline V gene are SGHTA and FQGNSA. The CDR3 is CASSLLGTGNTEAFF. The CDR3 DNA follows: TGTGCCAGCAGCCTCCTCGGGACAGGGAACACTGAAGCTTTCTTT.

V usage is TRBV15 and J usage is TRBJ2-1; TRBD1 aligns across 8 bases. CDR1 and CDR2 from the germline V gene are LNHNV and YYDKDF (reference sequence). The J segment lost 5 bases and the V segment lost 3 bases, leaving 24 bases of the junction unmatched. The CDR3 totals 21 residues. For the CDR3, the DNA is TGTGCCACCAGCAGCACACTGCCCCGGGCCAGGGGGCGTATGGTGGACAATGAGCAGTTCTTC. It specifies CATSSTLPRARGRMVDNEQFF. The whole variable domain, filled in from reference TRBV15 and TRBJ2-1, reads DAMVIQNPRYQVTQFGKPVTLSCSQTLNHNVMYWYQQKSSQAPKLLFHYYDKDFNNEADTPDNFQSRRPNTSFCFLDIRSPGLGDTAMYLCATSSTLPRARGRMVDNEQFFGPGTRLTVL.

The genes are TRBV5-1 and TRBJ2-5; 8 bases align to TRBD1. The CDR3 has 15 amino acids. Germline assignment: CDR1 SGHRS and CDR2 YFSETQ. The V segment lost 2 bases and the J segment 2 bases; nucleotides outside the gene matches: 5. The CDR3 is CASSFEQGAQETQYF. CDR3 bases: TGCGCCAGCAGCTTTGAGCAGGGGGCACAAGAGACCCAGTACTTC.

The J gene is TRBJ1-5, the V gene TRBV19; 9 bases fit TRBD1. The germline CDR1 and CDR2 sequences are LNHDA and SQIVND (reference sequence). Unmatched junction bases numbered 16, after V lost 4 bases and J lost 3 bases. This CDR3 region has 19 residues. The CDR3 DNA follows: TGTGCCAGTAGTACCCGCCGGGGACAGGGCGGATTTTACAATCAGCCCCAGCATTTT. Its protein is CASSTRRGQGGFYNQPQHF.

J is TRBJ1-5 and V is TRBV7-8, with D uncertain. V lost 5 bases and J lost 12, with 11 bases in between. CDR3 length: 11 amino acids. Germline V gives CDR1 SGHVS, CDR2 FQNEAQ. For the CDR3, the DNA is TGTGCCAGCAGCCTTACCGGGGACCAGCATTTT. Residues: CASSLTGDQHF.

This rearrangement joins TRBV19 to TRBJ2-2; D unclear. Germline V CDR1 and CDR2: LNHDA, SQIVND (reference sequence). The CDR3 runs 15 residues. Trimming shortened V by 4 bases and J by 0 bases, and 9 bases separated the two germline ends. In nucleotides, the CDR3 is TGTGCCAGTAGTAGCCACAGACCGAACACCGGGGAGCTGTTTTTT. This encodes CASSSHRPNTGELFF.

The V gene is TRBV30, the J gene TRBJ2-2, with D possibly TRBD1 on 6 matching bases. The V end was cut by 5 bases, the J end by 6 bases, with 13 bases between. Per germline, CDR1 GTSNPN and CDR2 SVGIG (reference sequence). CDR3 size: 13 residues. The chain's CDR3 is CAWDRFNPGELFF. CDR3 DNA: TGTGCCTGGGACAGGTTCAACCCCGGGGAGCTGTTTTTT. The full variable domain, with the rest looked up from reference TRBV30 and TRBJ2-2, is SQTIHQWPATLVQPVGSPLSLECTVEGTSNPNLYWYRQAAGRGLQLLFYSVGIGQISSEVPQNLSASRPQDRQFILSSKKLLLSDSGFYLCAWDRFNPGELFFGEGSRLTVL.

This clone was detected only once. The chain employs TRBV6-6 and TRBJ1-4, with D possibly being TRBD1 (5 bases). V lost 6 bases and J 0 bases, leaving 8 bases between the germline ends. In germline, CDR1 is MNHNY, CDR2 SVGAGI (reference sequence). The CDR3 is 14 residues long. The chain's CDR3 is CASSRGTTNEKLFF. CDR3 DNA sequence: TGTGCCAGCAGCCGGGGGACAACTAATGAAAAACTGTTTTTT.

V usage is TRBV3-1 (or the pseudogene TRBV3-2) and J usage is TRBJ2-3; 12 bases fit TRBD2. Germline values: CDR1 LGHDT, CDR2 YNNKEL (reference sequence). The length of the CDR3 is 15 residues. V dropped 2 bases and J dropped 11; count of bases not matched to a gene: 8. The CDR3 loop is CASSQTSASGRGQYF. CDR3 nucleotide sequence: TGTGCCAGCAGCCAAACCTCGGCTAGCGGGAGGGGGCAGTATTTT.

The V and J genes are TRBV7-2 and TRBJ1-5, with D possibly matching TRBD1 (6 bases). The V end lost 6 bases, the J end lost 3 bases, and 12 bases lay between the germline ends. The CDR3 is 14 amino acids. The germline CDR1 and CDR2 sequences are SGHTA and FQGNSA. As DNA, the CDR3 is TGTGCCAGCAGTCTAGGGGGGGTCAATCAGCCCCAGCATTTT. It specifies CASSLGGVNQPQHF.